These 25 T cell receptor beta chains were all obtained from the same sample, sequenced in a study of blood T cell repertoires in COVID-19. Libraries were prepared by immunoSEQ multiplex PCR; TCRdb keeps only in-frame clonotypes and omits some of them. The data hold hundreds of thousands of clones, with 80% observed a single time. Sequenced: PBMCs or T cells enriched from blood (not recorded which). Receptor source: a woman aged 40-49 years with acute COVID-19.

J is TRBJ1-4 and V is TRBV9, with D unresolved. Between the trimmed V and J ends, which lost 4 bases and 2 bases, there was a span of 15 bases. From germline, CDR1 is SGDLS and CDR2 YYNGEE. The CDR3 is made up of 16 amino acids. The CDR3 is CASSPRREGTNEKLFF. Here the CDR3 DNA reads TGTGCCAGCAGCCCGAGGAGGGAAGGGACTAATGAAAAACTGTTTTTT.

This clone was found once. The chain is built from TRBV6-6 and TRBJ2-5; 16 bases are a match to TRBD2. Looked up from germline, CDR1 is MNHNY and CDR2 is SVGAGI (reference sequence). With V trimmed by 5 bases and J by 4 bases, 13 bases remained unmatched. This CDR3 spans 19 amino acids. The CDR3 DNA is TGTGCCAGCAGTCAGTATTCCGGGACTAGCGGGGGGGCAAGAGAGACCCAGTACTTC. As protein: CASSQYSGTSGGARETQYF.

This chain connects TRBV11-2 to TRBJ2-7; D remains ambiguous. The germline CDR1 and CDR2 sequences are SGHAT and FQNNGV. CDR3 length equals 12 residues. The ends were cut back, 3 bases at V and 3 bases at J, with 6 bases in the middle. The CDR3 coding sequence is TGTGCCAGCAGCTTTTCGGGCTACGAGCAGTACTTC. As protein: CASSFSGYEQYF.

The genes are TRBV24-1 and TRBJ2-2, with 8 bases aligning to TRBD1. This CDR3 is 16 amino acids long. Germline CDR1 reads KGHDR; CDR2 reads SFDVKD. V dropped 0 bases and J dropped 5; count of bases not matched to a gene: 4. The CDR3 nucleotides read TGTGCCACCAGTGATTTGGGGCAGGGGGCGACCGGGGAGCTGTTTTTT. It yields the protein CATSDLGQGATGELFF.

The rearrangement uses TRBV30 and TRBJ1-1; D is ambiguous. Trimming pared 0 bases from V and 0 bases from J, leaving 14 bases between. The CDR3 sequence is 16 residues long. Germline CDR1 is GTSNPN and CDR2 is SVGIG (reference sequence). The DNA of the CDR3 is TGTGCCTGGAGTGTACCAGGTATAGTAATGAACACTGAAGCTTTCTTT. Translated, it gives CAWSVPGIVMNTEAFF. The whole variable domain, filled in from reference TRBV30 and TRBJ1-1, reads SQTIHQWPATLVQPVGSPLSLECTVEGTSNPNLYWYRQAAGRGLQLLFYSVGIGQISSEVPQNLSASRPQDRQFILSSKKLLLSDSGFYLCAWSVPGIVMNTEAFFGQGTRLTVV.

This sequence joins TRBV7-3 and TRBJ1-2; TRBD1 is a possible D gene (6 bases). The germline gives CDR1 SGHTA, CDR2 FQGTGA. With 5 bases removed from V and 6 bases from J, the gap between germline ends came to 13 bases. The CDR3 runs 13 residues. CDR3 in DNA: TGTGCCAGCAGCCGAGACAGGCTCGATGGCTACACCTTC. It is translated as CASSRDRLDGYTF.

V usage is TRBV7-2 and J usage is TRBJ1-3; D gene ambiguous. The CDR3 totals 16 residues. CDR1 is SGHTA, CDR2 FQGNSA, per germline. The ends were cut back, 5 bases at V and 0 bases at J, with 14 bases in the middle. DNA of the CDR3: TGTGCCAGCAGCCTAGGCGCCTCTAGCTCTGGAAACACCATATATTTT. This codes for CASSLGASSSGNTIYF.

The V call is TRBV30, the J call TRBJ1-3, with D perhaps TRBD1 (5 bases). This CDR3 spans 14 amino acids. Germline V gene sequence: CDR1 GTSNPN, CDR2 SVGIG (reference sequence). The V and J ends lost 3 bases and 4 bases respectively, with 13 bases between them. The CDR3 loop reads CAWRLQGTGNTIYF. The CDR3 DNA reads TGTGCCTGGAGGCTTCAGGGAACCGGAAACACCATATATTTT.

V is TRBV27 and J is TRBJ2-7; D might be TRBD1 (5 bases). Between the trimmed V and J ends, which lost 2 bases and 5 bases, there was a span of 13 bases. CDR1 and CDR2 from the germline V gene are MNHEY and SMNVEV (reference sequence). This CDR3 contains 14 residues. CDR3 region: CASSLRQPIHEQYF. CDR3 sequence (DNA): TGTGCCAGCAGTTTACGACAGCCTATACACGAGCAGTACTTC.

In nucleotides, the CDR3 is TGTGCCAGCAGCCAAGGGAGACAGGGAAGGGGTACTGAAGCTTTCTTT. It encodes CASSQGRQGRGTEAFF. The V call is TRBV3-1 (or the pseudogene TRBV3-2), the J call TRBJ1-1, with 7 positions matching TRBD1. The CDR3 extends over 16 amino acids. The germline CDR1 and CDR2 sequences are LGHDT and YNNKEL (reference sequence). Unmatched junction bases numbered 10, after V lost 1 base and J lost 5 bases.

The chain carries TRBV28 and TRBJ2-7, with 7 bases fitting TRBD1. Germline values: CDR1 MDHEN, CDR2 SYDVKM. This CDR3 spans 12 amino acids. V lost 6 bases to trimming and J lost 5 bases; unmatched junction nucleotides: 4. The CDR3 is CASSTGVHEQYF. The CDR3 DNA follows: TGTGCCAGCAGCACAGGGGTCCACGAGCAGTACTTC.

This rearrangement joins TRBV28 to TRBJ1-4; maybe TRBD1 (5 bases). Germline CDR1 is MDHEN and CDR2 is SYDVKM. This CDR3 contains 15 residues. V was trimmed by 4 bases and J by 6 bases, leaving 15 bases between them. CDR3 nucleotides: TGTGCCAGCAGTTCCCGGCAGGCGGGGGATGAAAAACTGTTTTTT. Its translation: CASSSRQAGDEKLFF.

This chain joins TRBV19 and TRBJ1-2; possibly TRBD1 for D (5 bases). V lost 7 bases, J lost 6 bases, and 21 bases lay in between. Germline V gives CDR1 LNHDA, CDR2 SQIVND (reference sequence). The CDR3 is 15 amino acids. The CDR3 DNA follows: TGTGCCAGTACCCTTGACCCCAGGGAGGGTCATGGCTACACCTTC. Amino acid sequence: CASTLDPREGHGYTF.

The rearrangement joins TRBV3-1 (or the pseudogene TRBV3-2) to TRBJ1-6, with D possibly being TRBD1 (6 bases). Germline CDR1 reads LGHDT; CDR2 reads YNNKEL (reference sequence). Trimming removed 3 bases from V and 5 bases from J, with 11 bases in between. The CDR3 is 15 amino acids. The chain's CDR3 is CASSQGARDNSPLHF. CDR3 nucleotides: TGTGCCAGCAGCCAGGGGGCACGGGATAATTCACCCCTCCACTTT.

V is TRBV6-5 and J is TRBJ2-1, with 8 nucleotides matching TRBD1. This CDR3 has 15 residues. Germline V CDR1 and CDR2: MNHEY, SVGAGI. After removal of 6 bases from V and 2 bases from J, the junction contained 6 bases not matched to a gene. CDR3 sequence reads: CASSQGQEAYNEQFF. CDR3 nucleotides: TGTGCCAGCAGCCAGGGACAGGAGGCCTACAATGAGCAGTTCTTC.

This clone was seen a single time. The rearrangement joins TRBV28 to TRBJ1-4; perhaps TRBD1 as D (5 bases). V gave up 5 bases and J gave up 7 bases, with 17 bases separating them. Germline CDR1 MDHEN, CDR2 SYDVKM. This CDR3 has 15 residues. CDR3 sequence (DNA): TGTGCCAGCAGTCTGGGACTCCCGGCAGGTGAAAAACTGTTTTTT. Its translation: CASSLGLPAGEKLFF.

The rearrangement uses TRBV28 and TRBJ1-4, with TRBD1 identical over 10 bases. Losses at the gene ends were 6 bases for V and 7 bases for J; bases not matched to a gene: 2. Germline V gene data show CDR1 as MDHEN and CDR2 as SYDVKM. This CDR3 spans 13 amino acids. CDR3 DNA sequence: TGTGCCAGCAGCGGGACAGGGGTTGAAAAACTGTTTTTT. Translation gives CASSGTGVEKLFF.

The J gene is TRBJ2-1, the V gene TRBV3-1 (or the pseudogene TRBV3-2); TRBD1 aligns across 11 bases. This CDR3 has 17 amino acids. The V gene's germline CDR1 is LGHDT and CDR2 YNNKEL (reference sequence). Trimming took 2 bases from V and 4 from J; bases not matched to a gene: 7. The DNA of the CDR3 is TGTGCCAGCAGCCAACCTGGACAGGGGGCGGCTTACAATGAGCAGTTCTTC. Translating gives CASSQPGQGAAYNEQFF.

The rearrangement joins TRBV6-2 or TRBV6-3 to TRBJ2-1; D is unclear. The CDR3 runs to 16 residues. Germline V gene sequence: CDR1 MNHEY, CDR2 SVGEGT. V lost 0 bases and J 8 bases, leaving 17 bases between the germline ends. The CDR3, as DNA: TGTGCCAGCAGTTACTCCTTTGGGTCCTTGGGCGATGAGCAGTTCTTC. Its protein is CASSYSFGSLGDEQFF.

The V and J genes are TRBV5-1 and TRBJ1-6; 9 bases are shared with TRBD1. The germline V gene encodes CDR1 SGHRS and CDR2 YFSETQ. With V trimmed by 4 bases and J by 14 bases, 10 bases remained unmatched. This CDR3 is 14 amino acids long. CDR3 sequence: CASSAGQGPDSLHF. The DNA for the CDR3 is TGCGCCAGCAGCGCGGGACAGGGTCCGGATTCCCTCCACTTT.

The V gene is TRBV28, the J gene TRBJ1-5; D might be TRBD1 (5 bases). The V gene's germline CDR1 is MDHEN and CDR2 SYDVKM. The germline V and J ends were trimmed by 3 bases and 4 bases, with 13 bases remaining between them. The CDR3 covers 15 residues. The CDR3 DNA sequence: TGTGCCAGCAGTTTGGGAGGGGCCCGGAATCAGCCCCAGCATTTT. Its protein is CASSLGGARNQPQHF.

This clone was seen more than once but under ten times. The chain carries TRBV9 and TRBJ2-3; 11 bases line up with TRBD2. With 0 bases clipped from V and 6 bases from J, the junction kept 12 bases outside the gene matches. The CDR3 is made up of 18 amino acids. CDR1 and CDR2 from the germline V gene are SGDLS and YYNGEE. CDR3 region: CASSVGSVTSGRGDTQYF. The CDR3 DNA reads TGTGCCAGCAGCGTAGGGTCCGTTACTAGCGGGAGAGGGGATACGCAGTATTTT.

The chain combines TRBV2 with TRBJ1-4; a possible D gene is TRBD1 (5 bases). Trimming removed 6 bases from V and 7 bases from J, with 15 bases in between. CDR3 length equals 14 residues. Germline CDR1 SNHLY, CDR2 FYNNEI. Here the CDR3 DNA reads TGTGCCAGCAGCATAGGGGATGAGGCTGAAAAACTGTTTTTT. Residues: CASSIGDEAEKLFF.

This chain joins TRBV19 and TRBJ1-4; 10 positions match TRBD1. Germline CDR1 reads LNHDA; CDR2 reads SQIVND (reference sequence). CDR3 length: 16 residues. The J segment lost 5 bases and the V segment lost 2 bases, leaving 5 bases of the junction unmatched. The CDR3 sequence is CASSIIPGQGNEKLFF. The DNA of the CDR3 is TGTGCCAGTAGTATAATTCCGGGACAGGGGAATGAAAAACTGTTTTTT. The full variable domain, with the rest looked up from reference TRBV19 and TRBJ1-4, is DGGITQSPKYLFRKEGQNVTLSCEQNLNHDAMYWYRQDPGQGLRLIYYSQIVNDFQKGDIAEGYSVSREKKESFPLTVTSAQKNPTAFYLCASSIIPGQGNEKLFFGSGTQLSVL.

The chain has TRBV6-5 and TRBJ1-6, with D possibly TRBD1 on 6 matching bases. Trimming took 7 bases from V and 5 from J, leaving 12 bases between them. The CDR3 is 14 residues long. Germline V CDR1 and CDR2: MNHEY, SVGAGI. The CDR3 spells CASTQGLDNSPLHF. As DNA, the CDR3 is TGTGCCAGCACCCAGGGGCTTGATAATTCACCCCTCCACTTT.